This T cell receptor beta chain was profiled in a study of early T cells in non-severe SARS-CoV-2 infection. Germline-derived CDR1 and CDR2 are GTSNPN and SVGIG (reference sequence). The CDR3 covers 15 residues. Between the trimmed V and J ends, which lost 0 bases and 7 bases, there was a span of 13 bases. MiXCR was run by TCRdb on the 5' RACE reads, yielding one entry per CDR3 protein. Among 56,000 or so distinct CDR3 sequences listed, roughly 8.2% were seen once. A few counts support this clonotype. The source of this sequence is an adult who was a healthcare worker with PCR-confirmed SARS-CoV-2 infection or an uninfected control (not recorded which). The gene calls are TRBV30 and TRBJ1-6, with D hard to call. The source material was whole blood. CDR3 loop: CAWSVGKSGNSPLHF. The CDR3 DNA is TGTGCCTGGAGTGTTGGGAAGAGCGGAAATTCACCCCTCCACTTT.